The 23 T cell receptor beta chains below were found in one sample sequenced in a study of T cells in Graves' hyperthyroidism and ophthalmopathy. Authors of the study amplified TCR beta CDR3 regions from RNA transcripts. HTBI primers drove first-round RT-PCR of the TCR CDR3. A single record per CDR3 protein comes from TCRdb applying MiXCR to the multiplex PCR reads. The sample lists a few hundred thousand distinct CDR3 sequences, less than 25% occurring once. Sequencing was done on a sample of blood. The receptor set was obtained from a man between 18 and 35 years old with Graves' hyperthyroidism.

The table lists this clonotype with many counts. The rearrangement joins TRBV2 to TRBJ1-1; D not resolved. The CDR3 is 14 amino acids. The V end was cut by 7 bases, the J end by 1 base, with 13 bases between. Germline CDR1 reads SNHLY; CDR2 reads FYNNEI. CDR3 DNA sequence: TGTGCCAGCACAAACACGGGAAGGAACACTGAAGCTTTCTTT. Amino acids: CASTNTGRNTEAFF. Drawing the rest from reference TRBV2 and TRBJ1-1, the complete variable domain is EPEVTQTPSHQVTQMGQEVILRCVPISNHLYFYWYRQILGQKVEFLVSFYNNEISEKSEIFDDQFSVERPDGSNFTLKIRSTKLEDSAMYFCASTNTGRNTEAFFGQGTRLTVV.

Regarding this clonotype: One end of the junction does not line up with germline, which may come from a read error. V and J are TRBV12-3 or TRBV12-4 and TRBJ1-1; 8 nucleotides line up with TRBD1. There are 15 residues in the CDR3. CDR3 bases: TGTGCCAGCAGGCCCGACAGGGGAGGGCACACTGAAGTTTTCTTT. Residues: CASRPDRGGHTEVFF.

This clonotype has a count of ten or more. The chain has TRBV11-2 and TRBJ1-2, with D uncertain. The CDR3 covers 14 residues. CDR1 and CDR2 from the germline V gene are SGHAT and FQNNGV. V dropped 5 bases and J dropped 1 base, with 11 bases sitting between them. The CDR3 region has the DNA TGTGCCAGCAGCGGACTCCAACGTAACTATGGCTACACCTTC. It specifies CASSGLQRNYGYTF.

The chain carries TRBV20-1 and TRBJ2-5; the D is unclear. This CDR3 region has 11 residues. The ends were cut back, 7 bases at V and 2 bases at J, with 8 bases in the middle. The germline gives CDR1 DFQATT, CDR2 SNEGSKA (reference sequence). CDR3 region: CSVGEQETQYF. CDR3 DNA sequence: TGCAGTGTTGGCGAGCAAGAGACCCAGTACTTC.

This clonotype was seen at least ten times. The chain joins TRBV5-1 to TRBJ1-1, with D possibly matching TRBD1 (5 bases). Germline CDR1 SGHRS, CDR2 YFSETQ. With 0 bases removed from V and 7 bases from J, the gap between germline ends came to 7 bases. This CDR3 has 12 residues. CDR3 loop: CASSLEDSEAFF. CDR3 sequence (DNA): TGCGCCAGCAGCTTGGAAGACAGTGAAGCTTTCTTT.

This clonotype appeared a few times. This rearrangement joins TRBV27 to TRBJ2-7; TRBD1 might be the D (6 bases). This CDR3 has 13 amino acids. V lost 8 bases and J 4 bases, leaving 15 bases between the germline ends. Germline V lookup: CDR1 MNHEY, CDR2 SMNVEV (reference sequence). The CDR3 is CASFKGHLYEQYF. As DNA, the CDR3 is TGTGCCAGCTTTAAGGGACATCTATACGAGCAGTACTTC.

In its sample, this clonotype was seen many times. This rearrangement joins TRBV5-1 to TRBJ2-7; 9 bases map to TRBD2. This CDR3 region has 15 residues. Looked up from germline, CDR1 is SGHRS and CDR2 is YFSETQ. Unmatched junction bases numbered 4, after V lost 0 bases and J lost 3 bases. CDR3 nucleotides: TGCGCCAGCAGCTTGGCTAGCGGGGCAAACTACGAGCAGTACTTC. It specifies CASSLASGANYEQYF.

This clonotype was seen ten or more times. The chain employs TRBV5-1 and TRBJ2-7; D is unclear. Germline assignment: CDR1 SGHRS and CDR2 YFSETQ. V was trimmed by 5 bases and J by 3 bases, leaving 12 bases between them. The CDR3 runs 13 residues. CDR3 in amino acids: CASSRELDYEQYF. DNA of the CDR3: TGCGCCAGCAGTCGAGAACTGGACTACGAGCAGTACTTC.

This clonotype occurred many times. This chain uses TRBV28 with TRBJ2-5; D is tentatively TRBD1 or TRBD2 (5 bases each). The CDR3 contains 14 residues. V dropped 3 bases and J dropped 0 bases, with 8 bases sitting between them. CDR1 MDHEN and CDR2 SYDVKM come from the germline V gene. The CDR3 loop is CASSLGPDQETQYF. The CDR3 DNA reads as TGTGCCAGCAGTTTGGGACCCGACCAAGAGACCCAGTACTTC.

V usage is TRBV6-2 or TRBV6-3 and J usage is TRBJ2-7; D remains ambiguous. The CDR3 contains 15 residues. V gave up 5 bases and J gave up 2 bases, with 16 bases separating them. CDR1 MNHEY and CDR2 SVGEGT come from the germline V gene. This CDR3 is CASSVPTVPTYEQYF. The CDR3 DNA reads as TGTGCCAGCAGTGTCCCCACTGTACCGACCTACGAGCAGTACTTC.

The table lists this clonotype with many counts. A junction end diverges from the germline sequence, so it may reflect a read error. The CDR3 region is CASSQLPQGTQYF. The CDR3 nucleotides read TGTGCCAGCTCGCAACTACCCCAAGGGACCCAGTACTTC. This chain connects TRBV18 to TRBJ2-5; D is unclear. The CDR3 contains 13 residues. Germline V CDR1 and CDR2: KGHSH, LQKENI.

This clonotype was counted ten times or more. This sequence joins TRBV2 and TRBJ2-2; unclear D gene. Trimming removed 4 bases from V and 6 bases from J, with 3 bases in between. CDR1 is SNHLY, CDR2 FYNNEI, per germline. CDR3 length: 11 residues. CDR3 DNA: TGTGCCAGCAGTGGACCCGGGGAGCTGTTTTTT. Its protein product is CASSGPGELFF.

The sample holds many counts of this clonotype. V gene TRBV19 combines with J gene TRBJ1-5; a weak D match, TRBD1 (5 bases). V lost 1 base to trimming and J lost 4 bases, with 17 bases between them. Germline V gene lookup returns CDR1 LNHDA and CDR2 SQIVND (reference sequence). The CDR3 is made up of 17 amino acids. CDR3 nucleotides: TGTGCCAGTAGTATAGGGGACCCCTTCAATCAAAATCAGCCCCAGCATTTT. This sequence encodes CASSIGDPFNQNQPQHF. Variable domain in full (rest from reference TRBV19 and TRBJ1-5): DGGITQSPKYLFRKEGQNVTLSCEQNLNHDAMYWYRQDPGQGLRLIYYSQIVNDFQKGDIAEGYSVSREKKESFPLTVTSAQKNPTAFYLCASSIGDPFNQNQPQHFGDGTRLSIL.

The sample holds many counts of this clonotype. The chain joins TRBV6-1 to TRBJ2-5; D is perhaps TRBD2 (5 bases). Trimming took off 6 bases at V and 8 bases at J, with 13 bases between the two ends. Looked up from germline, CDR1 is MNHNS and CDR2 is SASEGT. This CDR3 region has 12 residues. The DNA of the CDR3 is TGTGCCAGCAGGGAGGCCGTGAAAACCCAGTACTTC. Translating it yields CASREAVKTQYF.

This clonotype was seen many times. The chain employs TRBV19 and TRBJ1-1; 7 nucleotides align to TRBD1. The J segment lost 5 bases and the V segment lost 5 bases, leaving 5 bases of the junction unmatched. Germline V gene lookup returns CDR1 LNHDA and CDR2 SQIVND (reference sequence). The CDR3 contains 13 residues. CDR3 nucleotide sequence: TGTGCCAGTAGTGCCAGGGGGAGAACTGAAGCTTTCTTT. It yields the protein CASSARGRTEAFF. Full variable domain (rest looked up from reference TRBV19 and TRBJ1-1): DGGITQSPKYLFRKEGQNVTLSCEQNLNHDAMYWYRQDPGQGLRLIYYSQIVNDFQKGDIAEGYSVSREKKESFPLTVTSAQKNPTAFYLCASSARGRTEAFFGQGTRLTVV.

About this clonotype: Likely a read error: the CDR3 ends without its conserved phenylalanine or tryptophan. The genes are TRBV27 and TRBJ1-1; D unclear. This CDR3 has 14 amino acids. V shed 4 bases and J shed 3 bases, with 12 bases lying between them. Per germline, CDR1 MNHEY and CDR2 SMNVEV (reference sequence). CDR3 sequence (DNA): TGTGCCAGCAGTTCCCTCGGGAAATACACTGAAGCTTTCGTT. Residues: CASSSLGKYTEAFV.

Of note for this clonotype: A single base separates this from a much larger clone, so it may be a read error. This CDR3 reads CASSYRTGMKNYGYSF. CDR3 DNA: TGTGCCAGCAGTTACCGGACAGGGATGAAAAACTATGGCTACAGCTTC. The genes are TRBV6-2 or TRBV6-3 and TRBJ1-2; 8 nucleotides match TRBD1. From germline, CDR1 is MNHEY and CDR2 SVGEGT. The CDR3 consists of 16 residues.

This clonotype occurred many times. The CDR3 loop reads CASSLTGQPQHF. For the CDR3, the DNA is TGTGCCAGCAGCCTTACGGGTCAGCCCCAGCATTTT. This sequence joins TRBV7-9 and TRBJ1-5; D not certain. Trimming pared 5 bases from V and 6 bases from J, leaving 8 bases between. Per germline, CDR1 SEHNR and CDR2 FQNEAQ (reference sequence). CDR3 length: 12 residues.

This clonotype has just a few counts. V is TRBV9 and J is TRBJ2-5, with 10 positions matching TRBD2. The V gene end was trimmed by 4 bases and the J gene end by 3 bases; junction bases not matched to a gene: 3. The CDR3 is 14 amino acids. The germline CDR1 and CDR2 sequences are SGDLS and YYNGEE. The CDR3 here is CASSPGTSEETQYF. The CDR3 nucleotides read TGTGCCAGCAGCCCTGGGACTAGCGAAGAGACCCAGTACTTC.

There are many counts of this clonotype. This rearrangement joins TRBV6-1 to TRBJ1-5; D not certain. The CDR3 loop spans 15 amino acids. CDR1 is MNHNS and CDR2 is SASEGT in the germline V gene. The germline V and J ends were trimmed by 5 bases and 5 bases, with 16 bases remaining between them. The DNA for the CDR3 is TGTGCCAGCAGTCCCTACTTTGGCGGTTATCAGCCCCAGCATTTT. Translated, it gives CASSPYFGGYQPQHF.

This clonotype was seen only a few times. The chain joins TRBV13 to TRBJ1-1; 7 bases map to TRBD1. The CDR3 is 15 residues long. The ends lost 5 bases at V and 1 base at J; junction bases unmatched: 7. Per the germline V gene, CDR1 is PRHDT and CDR2 is FYEKMQ (reference sequence). In DNA, the CDR3 is TGTGCCAGCAGCCCCGCGACAGGGAAGAACACTGAAGCTTTCTTT. Protein sequence: CASSPATGKNTEAFF.

This clonotype was counted at least ten times. The gene calls are TRBV28 and TRBJ2-7; D remains unclear. This CDR3 region has 12 residues. The V end lost 2 bases, the J end lost 2 bases, and 4 bases lay between the germline ends. CDR1 is MDHEN and CDR2 is SYDVKM in the germline V gene. The CDR3 sequence is CASSLTAYEQYF. The CDR3, as DNA: TGTGCCAGCAGTTTAACGGCCTACGAGCAGTACTTC. Combining the CDR3 with reference TRBV28 and TRBJ2-7 gives the whole variable domain DVKVTQSSRYLVKRTGEKVFLECVQDMDHENMFWYRQDPGLGLRLIYFSYDVKMKEKGDIPEGYSVSREKKERFSLILESASTNQTSMYLCASSLTAYEQYFGPGTRLTVT.

Many counts were recorded for this clonotype. The junction departs from germline at one end; a sequencing error may be responsible. V is TRBV12-3 or TRBV12-4 and J is TRBJ1-1, with D possibly TRBD1 on 6 matching bases. CDR3 size: 14 residues. The CDR3 reads CANSFRGGDTEAFF. CDR3 nucleotides: TGTGCCAACAGTTTCAGGGGCGGCGACACTGAAGCTTTCTTT.